This T cell receptor beta chain was documented in a study of T cells in Graves' hyperthyroidism and ophthalmopathy. Study findings and constraints: Stable hyperthyroidism was separated from ophthalmopathy by a model based on 13 V-J features.

RNA transcripts served as the template for amplifying TCR beta CDR3 regions. A first-round RT-PCR of the TCR CDR3 used the HTBI primer set. TCRdb called the multiplex PCR reads again in MiXCR, with one record for every CDR3 protein. The sample carries roughly 720,000 distinct CDR3 sequences, 17% recorded once. A few counts support this clonotype. Its target is not known. This clonotype originated in a man between 45 and 60 years old with Graves' hyperthyroidism. What was sequenced was blood.

The CDR3 DNA reads as TGCAGTGCCGAGCAGGGACACTATGGCTACACCTTC. As protein: CSAEQGHYGYTF. This chain links TRBV20-1 with TRBJ1-2, with D possibly TRBD1 on 5 matching bases. The CDR3 runs to 12 residues. Germline V CDR1 and CDR2: DFQATT, SNEGSKA (reference sequence). V was clipped by 6 bases and J by 3 bases, with 11 bases between them.